This T cell receptor (beta chain) emerged from a study of CD8+ T cells in alopecia areata. RNA extraction was followed by reverse transcription into cDNA, which acted as the sequencing template. Clones were read by immunoSEQ multiplex PCR, and TCRdb kept only the in-frame ones, dropping some. Of approximately 160,000 clones listed, approximately 62% were seen once; the top ten hold approximately 15%. V gave up 2 bases and J gave up 3 bases, with 7 bases separating them. CDR3 size: 13 residues. Germline V gene sequence: CDR1 SEHNR, CDR2 FQNEAQ (reference sequence). Treatment reported: oral pan-JAK inhibitor, 5-10 mg twice daily.

Sequencing was performed on CD4+ T cells sorted from blood, taken at week 24, from a patient treated with tofacitinib. This chain uses TRBV7-9 with TRBJ1-1; no definite D call. The receptor was derived from a human donor with alopecia areata. In nucleotides, the CDR3 is TGTGCCAGCAGCTTAATGGGAGACACTGAAGCTTTCTTT. Translating it yields CASSLMGDTEAFF.